These 27 T cell receptor beta chains were all obtained from the same sample, sequenced in a study of CD8 T cells in ankylosing spondylitis. TCRdb reanalysed the 5' RACE reads using MiXCR and keeps one entry per CDR3 protein. The table has approximately 130,000 distinct CDR3 sequences, over 10% seen once. Sequenced: blood, either unsorted or a sorted T cell fraction (not recorded which). These receptors came from a female donor with ankylosing spondylitis or in good health (not recorded which).

This clonotype has ten or more counts. This sequence joins TRBV20-1 and TRBJ1-2, with D perhaps matching TRBD1 (6 bases). V lost 6 bases and J lost 3, with 17 bases in between. This CDR3 has 14 residues. Germline assignment: CDR1 DFQATT and CDR2 SNEGSKA (reference sequence). This chain's CDR3 is CSAMTGYQHYGYTF. The CDR3 DNA follows: TGCAGTGCCATGACAGGATACCAACACTATGGCTACACCTTC.

This clonotype was seen at least ten times. The chain has TRBV12-3 or TRBV12-4 and TRBJ1-2; D might be TRBD1 (6 bases). The CDR3 runs 15 residues. The V and J ends lost 3 bases and 2 bases respectively, with 13 bases between them. The DNA for the CDR3 is TGTGCCAGCAGTTTCGAACAGGGAAGGAACTATGGCTACACCTTC. Its protein is CASSFEQGRNYGYTF.

This clonotype was counted ten times or more. The chain uses TRBV5-1 and TRBJ1-4; D is ambiguous. This CDR3 has 14 residues. Trimming pared 4 bases from V and 4 bases from J, leaving 11 bases between. The germline CDR1 and CDR2 sequences are SGHRS and YFSETQ. Written as DNA, the CDR3 is TGCGCCAGCAGCCCGGTTTGGGGTAATGAAAAACTGTTTTTT. This translates into CASSPVWGNEKLFF.

The sample holds many counts of this clonotype. The rearrangement joins TRBV7-9 to TRBJ2-7; tentatively, D is TRBD1 (5 bases). In germline, CDR1 is SEHNR, CDR2 FQNEAQ (reference sequence). V was shortened by 2 bases and J by 8 bases, with 13 bases between the two germline ends. The CDR3 is 13 amino acids. In DNA form, the CDR3 reads TGTGCCAGCAGCTTATCAGAGCGACAGAAGCAGTACTTC. It is translated as CASSLSERQKQYF.

Concerning this clonotype itself: A much larger clone differs by one base, so this may be a read error. This rearrangement joins TRBV21-1 to TRBJ1-5. TRBV21-1 is a recognized pseudogene. CDR3 length equals 17 residues. The CDR3 protein is CASSKETEVHSNQPQHF. DNA of the CDR3: TGTGCCAGCAGCAAAGAGACGGAAGTTCATAGCAATCAGCCCCAGCATTTT.

This clonotype was picked up many times. The rearrangement joins TRBV7-2 to TRBJ2-6, with D unclear. In germline, CDR1 is SGHTA, CDR2 FQGNSA. This CDR3 is 15 amino acids long. Trimming removed 5 bases from V and 0 bases from J, with 8 bases in between. CDR3 DNA sequence: TGTGCCAGCAGCGCATACCTCTCTGGGGCCAACGTCCTGACTTTC. This codes for CASSAYLSGANVLTF.

This clonotype has at least ten counts. This chain uses TRBV7-2 with TRBJ2-7, with TRBD1 identical over 11 bases. The CDR3 runs 16 residues. Germline CDR1 and CDR2: SGHTA and FQGNSA. The V and J ends lost 1 base and 4 bases, in that order; junction bases with no gene match: 6. CDR3 nucleotide sequence: TGTGCCAGCAGCTTAGACAATGGACAGGGGGCATACGAGCAGTACTTC. Translation gives CASSLDNGQGAYEQYF.

Regarding this clonotype: A much bigger clone sits one base away, suggesting this may be a read error. The chain couples TRBV12-3 or TRBV12-4 to TRBJ2-5; 7 positions agree with TRBD1. The CDR3 sequence is 14 residues long. V lost 8 bases and J lost 2; bases outside the gene matches: 8. For the CDR3, the DNA is TGTGCCAGCCAACTCCCAGGGGGTCAAGAGACCCAGTACTTC. It specifies CASQLPGGQETQYF.

In this sample, this clonotype turned up many times. J is TRBJ1-1 and V is TRBV9, with 7 bases identical to TRBD1. Germline CDR1 and CDR2: SGDLS and YYNGEE. The CDR3 has 14 amino acids. With 4 bases clipped from V and 4 bases from J, the junction kept 7 bases outside the gene matches. CDR3 DNA sequence: TGTGCCAGCAGCCCTGAGACAGGGACCACTGAAGCTTTCTTT. Protein sequence: CASSPETGTTEAFF.

This clonotype was seen at least ten times. The chain is built from TRBV12-3 or TRBV12-4 and TRBJ2-2, with D tentatively TRBD2 (5 bases). Trimming took 6 bases from V and 0 from J, leaving 5 bases between them. The CDR3 length is 13 residues. CDR3 sequence (DNA): TGTGCCAGCAGCGGGACGAACACCGGGGAGCTGTTTTTT. It is translated as CASSGTNTGELFF.

This clonotype has a handful of counts. The genes are TRBV11-2 and TRBJ2-7, with TRBD2 matching 7 bases. The CDR3 runs 14 residues. Germline V gene lookup returns CDR1 SGHAT and CDR2 FQNNGV. The J segment lost 4 bases and the V segment lost 1 base, leaving 4 bases of the junction unmatched. CDR3 nucleotides: TGTGCCAGCAGCTTAGGGGAGGGTGGTTACGAGCAGTACTTC. Protein: CASSLGEGGYEQYF.

The chain joins TRBV19 to TRBJ2-2; D uncertain. Deletions cut 8 bases from V and 4 bases from J, with 8 bases between. From germline, CDR1 is LNHDA and CDR2 SQIVND (reference sequence). The CDR3 spans 12 residues. CDR3 DNA: TGTGCCAGTGGCACCTTCACCGGGGAGCTGTTTTTT. It codes for CASGTFTGELFF. Drawing the rest from reference TRBV19 and TRBJ2-2, the complete variable domain is DGGITQSPKYLFRKEGQNVTLSCEQNLNHDAMYWYRQDPGQGLRLIYYSQIVNDFQKGDIAEGYSVSREKKESFPLTVTSAQKNPTAFYLCASGTFTGELFFGEGSRLTVL.

This clonotype was found many times. This chain links TRBV6-5 with TRBJ2-1, with 7 bases lining up with TRBD1. The V and J ends lost 4 bases and 8 bases, in that order; junction bases with no gene match: 5. CDR1 MNHEY and CDR2 SVGAGI come from the germline V gene. CDR3 length: 13 residues. The CDR3 nucleotides are TGTGCCAGCAGTTTTGACAGGGTTGATGAGCAGTTCTTC. This gives the protein CASSFDRVDEQFF.

This clonotype was found many times. The genes are TRBV12-3 or TRBV12-4 and TRBJ1-3, with D uncertain. V dropped 6 bases and J dropped 0 bases, with 12 bases sitting between them. This CDR3 contains 15 residues. CDR3 in DNA: TGTGCCAGCAGAACCCGAGGCGGCTCTGGAAACACCATATATTTT. Encoded protein: CASRTRGGSGNTIYF.

In this sample, this clonotype turned up many times. The CDR3 spells CASSQATEPTDTQYF. The DNA for the CDR3 is TGCGCCAGCAGCCAAGCAACAGAACCCACAGATACGCAGTATTTT. This chain uses TRBV4-1 with TRBJ2-3; no definite D call. Germline V CDR1 and CDR2: MGHRA, YSYEKL. The CDR3 extends over 15 amino acids. The V end lost 1 base, the J end lost 2 bases, and 10 bases lay between the germline ends.

The sample holds many counts of this clonotype. The J gene is TRBJ1-1, the V gene TRBV3-1, with a weak D call TRBD1 (6 bases). V lost 1 base to trimming and J lost 4 bases, with 10 bases between them. CDR3 length equals 14 residues. From germline, CDR1 is LGHDT and CDR2 YNNKEL (reference sequence). This CDR3 is CASSQGQGITEAFF. CDR3 nucleotide sequence: TGTGCCAGCAGCCAAGGGCAGGGGATCACTGAAGCTTTCTTT.

This clonotype was seen repeatedly, ten times or more. V and J are TRBV19 and TRBJ2-1; 12 nucleotides align to TRBD2. The CDR3 covers 18 residues. The germline V gene has CDR1 LNHDA and CDR2 SQIVND (reference sequence). After removal of 0 bases from V and 6 bases from J, the junction contained 9 bases not matched to a gene. The CDR3 here is CASSIDPLLAGGLNEQFF. The DNA of the CDR3 is TGTGCCAGTAGTATAGATCCCCTCCTAGCGGGAGGGCTCAATGAGCAGTTCTTC.

Concerning this clonotype: A much larger clone is a single base away; this may be a read error. V gene TRBV5-1 combines with J gene TRBJ2-7, with 7 nucleotides matching TRBD2. CDR1 is SGHRS and CDR2 is YFSETQ in the germline V gene. The CDR3 totals 15 residues. Here the CDR3 reads CASKKFLAESYEQSF. The DNA for the CDR3 is TGCGCCAGCAAAAAGTTCCTAGCGGAGAGTTACGAGCAGTCCTTC.

The table lists this clonotype with many counts. The chain uses TRBV24-1 and TRBJ2-7; D unclear. With 0 bases removed from V and 7 bases from J, the gap between germline ends came to 3 bases. This CDR3 has 11 amino acids. Germline V gives CDR1 KGHDR, CDR2 SFDVKD. DNA of the CDR3: TGTGCCACCAGTGATTTGAAAGAGCAGTACTTC. Residues: CATSDLKEQYF.

This clonotype was seen more than once but under ten times. The chain uses TRBV12-3 or TRBV12-4 and TRBJ1-2; the match to TRBD1 covers 7 bases. The trim removed 2 bases at V and 0 bases at J, leaving 3 bases unmatched. The CDR3 spans 15 residues. In nucleotides, the CDR3 is TGTGCCAGCAGTTTACAGGGGGACTCTAACTATGGCTACACCTTC. Its translation is CASSLQGDSNYGYTF.

This clonotype has a count of ten or more. The V call is TRBV18, the J call TRBJ2-1; D call uncertain. The CDR3 consists of 14 residues. V gave up 4 bases and J gave up 7 bases, with 14 bases separating them. Per the germline V gene, CDR1 is KGHSH and CDR2 is LQKENI. The CDR3, as DNA: TGTGCCAGCTCACTGACCCCCTCGGATAATGAGCAGTTCTTC. Protein sequence: CASSLTPSDNEQFF.

This clonotype was recorded many times. The chain has TRBV12-3 or TRBV12-4 and TRBJ1-1; D gene ambiguous. This CDR3 is built from 13 residues. With 7 bases removed from V and 1 base from J, the gap between germline ends came to 10 bases. CDR3 coding DNA: TGTGCCAGCAACGCAGGATGGAACACTGAAGCTTTCTTT. It codes for CASNAGWNTEAFF.

This clonotype was observed at least ten times. The V call is TRBV7-2, the J call TRBJ1-1; 11 bases agree with TRBD1. Per germline, CDR1 SGHTA and CDR2 FQGNSA. This CDR3 comprises 16 residues. V shed 2 bases and J 1 base; nucleotides not matched to a gene: 3. The CDR3 is CASSLWGTGGNTEAFF. Here the CDR3 DNA reads TGTGCCAGCAGCTTATGGGGGACAGGGGGGAACACTGAAGCTTTCTTT.

This clonotype was found many times. The rearrangement joins TRBV12-3 or TRBV12-4 to TRBJ1-1, with 8 bases identical to TRBD1. With 6 bases clipped from V and 0 bases from J, the junction kept 6 bases outside the gene matches. This CDR3 spans 15 amino acids. CDR3 sequence reads: CASSLDRAVNTEAFF. The CDR3 nucleotides are TGTGCCAGCAGCCTGGACAGGGCTGTGAACACTGAAGCTTTCTTT.

This clonotype was found a few times. A read error may produce the germline difference seen at one junction end. The chain has TRBV18 and TRBJ2-2; TRBD1 aligns across 9 bases. The CDR3 consists of 16 residues. In germline, CDR1 is KGHSH, CDR2 LQKENI. CDR3: CASSPRGQGNTGELFF. For the CDR3, the DNA is TGTGCCAGCTCACCCCGAGGACAGGGGAACACCGGGGAGCTATTTTTT.

As for this clonotype: Sequence at one end of the junction differs from germline and may be a read error. The rearrangement links TRBV30 to TRBJ2-7; D possibly corresponds to TRBD2 (7 bases). Germline CDR1 and CDR2: GTSNPN and SVGIG (reference sequence). The CDR3 runs to 11 residues. DNA for the CDR3: TGTGCCTGGAGTGTCGGGGGGCCAGCGCACTTC. It codes for CAWSVGGPAHF.

This clonotype has at least ten counts. V is TRBV5-1 and J is TRBJ2-7, with D perhaps matching TRBD1 (6 bases). CDR1 SGHRS and CDR2 YFSETQ come from the germline V gene. V was cut by 0 bases and J by 6 bases, with 13 bases left in between. There are 14 residues in the CDR3. The CDR3 DNA sequence: TGCGCCAGCAGCTTGGAGGGGGACATTATCGAGCAGTACTTC. This codes for CASSLEGDIIEQYF.